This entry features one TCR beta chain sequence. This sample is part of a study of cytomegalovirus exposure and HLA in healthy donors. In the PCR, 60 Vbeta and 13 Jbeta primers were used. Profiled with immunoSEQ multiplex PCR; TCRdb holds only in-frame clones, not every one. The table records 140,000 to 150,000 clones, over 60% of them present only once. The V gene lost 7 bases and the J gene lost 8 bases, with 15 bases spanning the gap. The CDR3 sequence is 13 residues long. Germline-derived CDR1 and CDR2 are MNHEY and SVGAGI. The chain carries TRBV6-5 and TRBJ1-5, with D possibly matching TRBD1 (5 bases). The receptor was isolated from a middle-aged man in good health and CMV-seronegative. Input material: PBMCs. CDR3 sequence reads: CASKPGRFEPQHF. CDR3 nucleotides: TGTGCCAGCAAGCCAGGGCGCTTTGAGCCCCAGCATTTT.